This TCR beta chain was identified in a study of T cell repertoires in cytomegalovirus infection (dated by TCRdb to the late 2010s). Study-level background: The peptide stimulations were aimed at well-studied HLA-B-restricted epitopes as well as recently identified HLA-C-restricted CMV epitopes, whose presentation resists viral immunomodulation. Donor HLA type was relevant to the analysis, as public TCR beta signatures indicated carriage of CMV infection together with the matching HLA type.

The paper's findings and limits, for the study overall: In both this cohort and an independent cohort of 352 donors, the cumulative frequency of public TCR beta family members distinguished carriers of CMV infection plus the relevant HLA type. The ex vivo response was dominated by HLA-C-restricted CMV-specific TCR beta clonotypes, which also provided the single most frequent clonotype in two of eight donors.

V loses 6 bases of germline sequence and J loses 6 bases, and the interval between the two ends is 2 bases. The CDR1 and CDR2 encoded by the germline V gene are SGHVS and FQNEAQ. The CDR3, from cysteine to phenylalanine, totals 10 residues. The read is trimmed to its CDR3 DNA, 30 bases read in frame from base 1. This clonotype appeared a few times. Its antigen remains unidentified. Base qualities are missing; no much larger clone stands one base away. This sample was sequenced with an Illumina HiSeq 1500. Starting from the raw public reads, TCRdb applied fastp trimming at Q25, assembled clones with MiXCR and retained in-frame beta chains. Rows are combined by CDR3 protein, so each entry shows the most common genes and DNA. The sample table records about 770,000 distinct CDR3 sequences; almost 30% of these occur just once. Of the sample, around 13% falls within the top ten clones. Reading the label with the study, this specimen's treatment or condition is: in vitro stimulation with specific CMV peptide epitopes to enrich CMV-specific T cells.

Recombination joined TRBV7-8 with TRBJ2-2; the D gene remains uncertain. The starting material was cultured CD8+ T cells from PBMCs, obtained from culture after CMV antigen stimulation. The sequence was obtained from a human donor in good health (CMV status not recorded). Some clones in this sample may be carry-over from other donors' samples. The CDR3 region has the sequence CASRPGELFF. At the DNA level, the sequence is TGTGCCAGCAGGCCCGGGGAGCTGTTTTTT. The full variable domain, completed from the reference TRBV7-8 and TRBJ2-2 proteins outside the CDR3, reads GAGVSQSPRYKVAKRGQDVALRCDPISGHVSLFWYQQALGQGPEFLTYFQNEAQLDKSGLPSDRFFAERPEGSVSTLKIQRTQQEDSAVYLCASRPGELFFGEGSRLTVL.